Sequencing of this T cell receptor (beta chain) was carried out in a study of cytotoxic CD8 clonotypes in ibrutinib-treated CLL. Turning to the study itself: The study included roughly 10 relapsed/refractory and about 16 treatment-naive patients; 17 had IGHV unmutated disease.

This clone was detected only once. PBMCs were cryopreserved, and 1.5 to 2.5 micrograms of genomic DNA from them went into TCR beta libraries. Using immunoSEQ multiplex PCR, the repertoire was profiled, and TCRdb retains in-frame clones only, with some absent. The table includes approximately 47,000 clones, 60% to 70% detected once. V dropped 5 bases and J dropped 9; count of bases not matched to a gene: 27. Germline assignment: CDR1 LGHNA and CDR2 YNFKEQ. This CDR3 comprises 19 residues. The source is a human donor with chronic lymphocytic leukemia. The material sequenced was PBMCs, taken after 24 months of ibrutinib treatment. The V and J genes are TRBV4-2 and TRBJ2-7; 8 bases match TRBD1. CDR3: CASSGPSDRDSLSYERQYF. The CDR3 DNA reads TGTGCCAGCAGCGGACCGTCGGACAGGGACTCTCTTTCCTACGAGCGGCAGTACTTC.